The 21 T cell receptor beta chains in this list originate from one sample, sequenced in a study of blood T cell repertoires in COVID-19. The repertoire was sequenced with immunoSEQ multiplex PCR; TCRdb's copy has only in-frame clones and lacks some. The data show about 150,000 clones, around 87% seen once. Source material: PBMCs or T cells enriched from blood (not recorded which). These receptors all come from a woman aged 25 to 39 with acute COVID-19.

This clone occurred a few times. The V gene is TRBV27, the J gene TRBJ2-5; 15 nucleotides agree with TRBD2. Germline V gene lookup returns CDR1 MNHEY and CDR2 SMNVEV (reference sequence). This CDR3 spans 16 amino acids. Trimming took 5 bases from V and 3 from J; bases not matched to a gene: 4. The CDR3 DNA sequence: TGTGCCAGCAGTCGACGGACTAGCGGGGGGGAAGAGACCCAGTACTTC. As protein: CASSRRTSGGEETQYF.

J is TRBJ1-2 and V is TRBV19; D unresolved. This CDR3 spans 13 amino acids. Germline V gives CDR1 LNHDA, CDR2 SQIVND (reference sequence). V was cut by 8 bases and J by 2 bases, with 12 bases left in between. CDR3 coding DNA: TGTGCCAGTGCCCCAGGTCCGAACTATGGCTACACCTTC. Translation: CASAPGPNYGYTF.

This clone was seen a single time. V gene TRBV9 combines with J gene TRBJ2-3, with TRBD1 as a possible D gene (5 bases). This CDR3 region has 16 residues. Germline CDR1 SGDLS, CDR2 YYNGEE. The V gene lost 2 bases and the J gene lost 0 bases, with 13 bases spanning the gap. The CDR3 loop reads CASSVKWGASTDTQYF. CDR3 DNA sequence: TGTGCCAGCAGCGTGAAATGGGGCGCTAGCACAGATACGCAGTATTTT.

The chain recombines TRBV9 with TRBJ2-3, with 13 bases that match TRBD2. CDR1 SGDLS and CDR2 YYNGEE come from the germline V gene. The CDR3 is made up of 16 amino acids. Germline trimming cut 3 bases from V and 5 bases from J; bases unmatched to any gene: 6. This CDR3 is CASSARLAGGGDTQYF. The CDR3 coding sequence is TGTGCCAGCAGCGCCCGACTAGCGGGAGGTGGAGATACGCAGTATTTT. The whole variable domain, filled in from reference TRBV9 and TRBJ2-3, reads DSGVTQTPKHLITATGQRVTLRCSPRSGDLSVYWYQQSLDQGLQFLIQYYNGEERAKGNILERFSAQQFPDLHSELNLSSLELGDSALYFCASSARLAGGGDTQYFGPGTRLTVL.

Regarding this clone: Other nucleotide sequences in the sample specify the same CDR3. The chain has TRBV12-3 or TRBV12-4 and TRBJ1-5; D remains unclear. V was clipped by 0 bases and J by 4 bases, with 4 bases between them. This CDR3 has 13 amino acids. The CDR3 reads CASSLASNQPQHF. The CDR3 DNA reads TGTGCCAGCAGTTTAGCTTCGAATCAGCCCCAGCATTTT.

This clone was seen just once. This sequence joins TRBV7-9 and TRBJ1-2, with a weak D call TRBD1 (5 bases). The length of the CDR3 is 16 residues. The V end was cut by 5 bases, the J end by 4 bases, with 20 bases between. CDR1 is SEHNR, CDR2 FQNEAQ, per germline (reference sequence). The CDR3 reads CASSPRGVVQGYGYTF. As DNA, the CDR3 is TGTGCCAGCAGCCCTCGGGGGGTGGTCCAGGGCTATGGCTACACCTTC.

There are a few counts of this clone. The chain joins TRBV7-8 to TRBJ2-1; weak D call: TRBD1 (6 bases). Germline CDR1 is SGHVS and CDR2 is FQNEAQ. V lost 6 bases, J lost 3 bases, and 21 bases lay in between. The CDR3 has 17 residues. The CDR3 reads CASRLTAAGVYYNEQFF. The CDR3 bases are TGTGCCAGCAGACTGACGGCGGCAGGGGTTTACTACAATGAGCAGTTCTTC.

In its sample, this clone was seen once. The chain has TRBV9 and TRBJ1-1; TRBD1 agrees at 7 bases. V was pared by 4 bases and J by 4 bases, with 7 bases of the junction left unmatched. This CDR3 has 14 amino acids. In germline, CDR1 is SGDLS, CDR2 YYNGEE. This chain's CDR3 is CASSPQGGSTEAFF. In DNA form, the CDR3 reads TGTGCCAGCAGCCCCCAGGGGGGAAGCACTGAAGCTTTCTTT.

This rearrangement joins TRBV5-1 to TRBJ1-5; TRBD1 matches 8 bases. The germline gives CDR1 SGHRS, CDR2 YFSETQ. J gave up 7 bases and V 4 bases, and 7 bases lay outside the gene matches. CDR3 length equals 14 residues. The CDR3 DNA follows: TGCGCCAGCAGCGAGGGACAGGCGGGACAGCCCCAGCATTTT. Amino acid sequence: CASSEGQAGQPQHF.

The chain employs TRBV2 and TRBJ1-5; a weak D match, TRBD1 (5 bases). CDR3 size: 16 residues. Germline CDR1 is SNHLY and CDR2 is FYNNEI. V was clipped by 2 bases and J by 1 base, with 12 bases between them. Here the CDR3 reads CASSETGGLSNQPQHF. CDR3 DNA sequence: TGTGCCAGCAGTGAAACCGGGGGTTTGAGCAATCAGCCCCAGCATTTT.

V usage is TRBV30 and J usage is TRBJ1-1; D is undetermined. This CDR3 has 11 amino acids. Deletions cut 4 bases from V and 1 base from J, with 4 bases between. CDR1 GTSNPN and CDR2 SVGIG come from the germline V gene (reference sequence). Here the CDR3 DNA reads TGTGCCTGGAATCGGAACACTGAAGCTTTCTTT. It codes for CAWNRNTEAFF.

This clone was seen more than once but under ten times. The rearrangement joins TRBV6-5 to TRBJ2-2; D remains unclear. Germline CDR1 reads MNHEY; CDR2 reads SVGAGI. The CDR3 sequence is 14 residues long. Between the trimmed V and J ends, which lost 0 bases and 5 bases, there was a span of 7 bases. This chain's CDR3 is CASSYSRLTGELFF. CDR3 DNA: TGTGCCAGCAGTTACTCGAGGTTAACCGGGGAGCTGTTTTTT.

The chain links TRBV6-4 to TRBJ1-2, with 10 bases matching TRBD1. This CDR3 spans 17 amino acids. J lost 8 bases, V lost 0 bases, and 12 bases had no gene match. Germline assignment: CDR1 MRHNA and CDR2 SNTAGT. The CDR3 sequence is CASSDSTPRDRGVGYTF. CDR3 in DNA: TGTGCCAGCAGTGACTCGACGCCAAGGGACAGGGGAGTCGGCTACACCTTC.

The chain links TRBV3-1 (or the pseudogene TRBV3-2) to TRBJ2-1; D perhaps matches TRBD2 (5 bases). The CDR3 is 15 residues long. In germline, CDR1 is LGHDT, CDR2 YNNKEL (reference sequence). Trimming took 0 bases from V and 0 from J, leaving 6 bases between them. The CDR3 loop reads CASSQETSSYNEQFF. CDR3 nucleotide sequence: TGTGCCAGCAGCCAAGAAACTAGCTCCTACAATGAGCAGTTCTTC.

The chain joins TRBV7-2 to TRBJ2-5, with TRBD2 matching 8 bases. The trim removed 6 bases at V and 2 bases at J, leaving 11 bases unmatched. CDR1 is SGHTA and CDR2 is FQGNSA in the germline V gene. The length of the CDR3 is 16 residues. This CDR3 reads CASSTGGMFLQETQYF. The CDR3 DNA reads as TGTGCCAGCAGTACGGGAGGGATGTTCCTACAAGAGACCCAGTACTTC.

V is TRBV6-4 and J is TRBJ2-1, with 8 bases matching TRBD1. The J segment lost 4 bases and the V segment lost 0 bases, leaving 2 bases of the junction unmatched. The germline V gene has CDR1 MRHNA and CDR2 SNTAGT. This CDR3 contains 15 residues. The CDR3 coding sequence is TGTGCCAGCAGTGACTCTGACAGGGGATACAATGAGCAGTTCTTC. This encodes CASSDSDRGYNEQFF.

The chain uses TRBV6-5 and TRBJ2-7, with TRBD1 matching 9 bases. This CDR3 comprises 14 residues. Unmatched junction bases numbered 9, after V lost 9 bases and J lost 3 bases. Germline values: CDR1 MNHEY, CDR2 SVGAGI. CDR3 loop: CARGTGPLLYEQYF. In DNA form, the CDR3 reads TGTGCCAGGGGGACAGGGCCTTTACTCTACGAGCAGTACTTC.

V and J are TRBV7-9 and TRBJ2-1; 11 positions match TRBD2. Per the germline V gene, CDR1 is SEHNR and CDR2 is FQNEAQ (reference sequence). The CDR3 length is 16 residues. The V segment lost 5 bases and the J segment 6 bases; nucleotides outside the gene matches: 9. The CDR3 spells CASSMRTSGSSNEQFF. CDR3 bases: TGTGCCAGCAGCATGCGTACTAGCGGGAGTAGCAATGAGCAGTTCTTC.

This sequence joins TRBV7-8 and TRBJ2-7, with 9 bases aligning to TRBD2. Germline V CDR1 and CDR2: SGHVS, FQNEAQ. This CDR3 is 16 amino acids long. With 5 bases clipped from V and 3 bases from J, the junction kept 11 bases outside the gene matches. Written as DNA, the CDR3 is TGTGCCAGCAGCCCCGCGGCGGGGGGGGACATCTACGAGCAGTACTTC. Amino acid sequence: CASSPAAGGDIYEQYF.

The chain is built from TRBV28 and TRBJ2-5, with D possibly TRBD2 on 6 matching bases. Per germline, CDR1 MDHEN and CDR2 SYDVKM. Trimming removed 4 bases from V and 3 bases from J, with 18 bases in between. The CDR3 is made up of 16 amino acids. The CDR3: CASSSIFGGGEETQYF. The CDR3 DNA is TGTGCCAGCAGTTCCATCTTTGGCGGAGGGGAAGAGACCCAGTACTTC.

This chain connects TRBV5-1 to TRBJ2-2, with 9 bases that match TRBD1. CDR1 is SGHRS, CDR2 YFSETQ, per germline. Trimming at V came to 2 bases and at J to 6 bases, leaving 5 bases not matched to a gene. The CDR3 is 15 residues long. The CDR3 sequence is CASSFVQGASGELFF. The CDR3 nucleotides are TGCGCCAGCAGCTTTGTACAGGGGGCATCCGGGGAGCTGTTTTTT.